This T cell receptor beta chain was identified in a study of shared clonotypes between healthy human individuals (dated by TCRdb to 2020 to 2021). Regarding the study in general: A couple of women and a few men aged 18 to 49 years were included in the cohort. Different laboratories and diverse techniques were used to prepare libraries and sequence TCR repertoires, to increase sequencing depth and limit assay-specific biases. Per donor, leukapheresis produced somewhere between about 0.94 and 9 billion PBMCs. Per donor, three plates each were used for CD4 naive and CD4 memory, two for CD8 naive, and one for CD8 memory. The study deeply sequenced blood TCR repertoires of five healthy adults to estimate repertoire size and the extent of clonotype sharing between individuals.

The donors were healthy, HIV-negative adults who had no recently reported acute infections or vaccinations. Every donor was a Caucasian adult residing in Nashville, Tennessee, USA. Magnetic negative selection was used to enrich CD4+ T cells, after which naive cells were positively selected on CD45RA and the negative fraction became the memory subset. Blood was collected by leukapheresis, and PBMCs were isolated by Ficoll-Histopaque density gradient centrifugation and then cryopreserved in liquid nitrogen vapor phase. Analytical flow cytometry was used to check the purity and quantity of each magnetically sorted T cell population. Each sorted fraction had its genomic DNA isolated and then quantified by UV absorbance on a Nanodrop 2000c. Relative to germline, V is 0 bases shorter and J is 3 bases shorter, with 12 bases between their ends. CDR1 and CDR2 are drawn from the germline V gene: SNHLY, FYNNEI. Counted from cysteine to phenylalanine, this CDR3 has 15 amino acids. This entry keeps only the CDR3 DNA: 45 bases, framed from base 1.

Using the deep immunoSEQ assay, TCR CDR3 regions were amplified from genomic DNA by multiplex PCR. For each cell subset, the extracted genomic DNA was distributed evenly across all wells of several immunoSEQ 96-well plates, and each plate served as one replicate. Each replicate PCR for sorted subsets received around 210 ng genomic DNA, equal to tens of thousands of T cell genomes. Purified libraries were quantified with a Qubit 3.0 fluorometer, sized on a Bioanalyzer 2100, and re-quantified with the KAPA Library Quantification kit. A separate single-read 150-cycle Illumina NextSeq 550 flow cell was used to sequence each immunoSEQ 96-well plate. In the authors' own workflow: Because the immunoSEQ output included only junctional sequences and no quality scores, the filtering could not be the same as the filtering used for full-length reads. Sequences were annotated with PyIR, a Python wrapper for IgBLAST v1.9, and V/J genes and CDR3 were assigned using IMGT germline references. Reads were filtered out if the reads had weak V/J assignments (E-value above 1e-6), no CDR3, stop codons, out-of-frame junctions, or ambiguous translated residues. V3J clonotypes were defined as sequences sharing an identical inferred V gene, J gene, and CDR3 amino acid sequence. Percentage overlap between repertoires was computed as shared unique clonotypes divided by the size of the smaller repertoire. Richness of each repertoire was evaluated using RTK rarefaction, the Chao1 estimator, and Recon v2.1 estimates of unobserved clonotypes. Generation probabilities for all TCRbeta clonotypes obtained by the gDNA method from a few donors were computed using OLGA. TCRdb took over this immuneACCESS table, retaining in-frame rearrangements with V and J assigned. Such tables are incomplete; in checked studies, under half of the missing clones stem from an unresolved V gene, and the remainder is unexplained. V and J calls and clone size are copied from that table; D and trimming were computed from the DNA. For this sample the table gives under 650,000 clones, of which about 95% were detected only once. About 0.054% of the sample comes from the top ten.

As regards this clone: This receptor's antigen is unknown. No base-level quality is on record; no much larger clone is a single base apart.

Results the study describes overall, beyond this receptor: The small number of donors limited the genetic and exposure-history diversity represented. Pairwise subsampling indicated that sequencing depth was expected to affect the degree of clonotype sharing among donors. Only blood was sampled, and tissue TCR repertoires likely differ from those in blood. Naive subsets generally had larger estimated clonotype richness than memory subsets. Compared with non-shared clonotypes, the clonotypes found in all four sorted-subset donors had higher generation probabilities. Incomplete sequencing was indicated by rarefaction of sorted-subset datasets, despite the large sequencing depth. When a few donors were compared, the shared fraction of clonotypes was about 5% for naive CD4, less than 4% for naive CD8, more than 2% for memory CD4, and 0.35% to 0.5% for memory CD8.

This receptor was obtained from a woman aged 25 to 39 in good health. Sequencing was performed on naive CD4+ T cells sorted from blood. The cell subset or site tag for this specimen amounts to: CD45RA+ positively selected. In this chain, TRBV2 is recombined with TRBJ2-7; confidence is insufficient to name the D gene. This receptor has the CDR3 CASSEALGHVYEQYF. The nucleotides are TGTGCCAGCAGTGAAGCGCTTGGGCATGTCTACGAGCAGTACTTC.